These 25 T cell receptor beta chains were all obtained from the same sample, sequenced in a study of memory CD4+ T cells and cytomegalovirus serostatus. Single viable CD3+CD4+CD8-CD45RO+ cells were sorted as the memory CD4+ T cells. Produced via immunoSEQ multiplex PCR; TCRdb's table is partial and in-frame only. This sample has about 57,000 clones; less than 85% occur once, and the top ten carry approximately 0.82%. Sequences were obtained from memory CD4+ T cells from blood. These receptors all come from an adult in good health and CMV-seronegative.

V gene TRBV19 combines with J gene TRBJ2-1; 7 nucleotides agree with TRBD1. The CDR3 extends over 15 amino acids. Trimming removed 7 bases from V and 6 bases from J; junction bases left unmatched: 12. Germline V gene data show CDR1 as LNHDA and CDR2 as SQIVND (reference sequence). CDR3 coding DNA: TGTGCCAGTACCCATCGGGGCAGGGGGAGCAATGAGCAGTTCTTC. It encodes CASTHRGRGSNEQFF.

The chain couples TRBV28 to TRBJ1-2, with unresolved D. The V and J ends lost 6 bases and 4 bases respectively, with 15 bases between them. The CDR3 covers 14 residues. Germline CDR1 MDHEN, CDR2 SYDVKM. The CDR3 region is CASSLQDLGYGYTF. Here the CDR3 DNA reads TGTGCCAGCAGCCTCCAGGATCTTGGCTATGGCTACACCTTC.

The rearrangement uses TRBV2 and TRBJ1-1; 7 bases match TRBD1. With 5 bases clipped from V and 2 bases from J, the junction kept 8 bases outside the gene matches. The CDR3 totals 15 residues. The germline CDR1 and CDR2 sequences are SNHLY and FYNNEI. The CDR3 protein is CASSRQGIYNTEAFF. CDR3 bases: TGTGCCAGCAGTCGACAGGGAATTTACAACACTGAAGCTTTCTTT.

The V and J genes are TRBV19 and TRBJ2-5; D is perhaps TRBD2 (6 bases). CDR3 length equals 13 residues. V was clipped by 6 bases and J by 5 bases, with 13 bases between them. CDR1 is LNHDA and CDR2 is SQIVND in the germline V gene (reference sequence). Here the CDR3 reads CASSQTRRETQYF. The CDR3 DNA is TGTGCCAGTAGCCAGACTAGAAGGGAGACCCAGTACTTC.

The chain joins TRBV9 to TRBJ1-5; D call uncertain. The CDR3 runs 15 residues. V was shortened by 0 bases and J by 0 bases, with 7 bases between the two germline ends. The V gene's germline CDR1 is SGDLS and CDR2 YYNGEE. CDR3 DNA: TGTGCCAGCAGCGTAGACGGTAATAGCAATCAGCCCCAGCATTTT. This translates into CASSVDGNSNQPQHF.

V and J are TRBV7-2 and TRBJ2-5; no clear D gene. The CDR3 length is 12 residues. Germline assignment: CDR1 SGHTA and CDR2 FQGNSA. V shed 8 bases and J shed 4 bases, with 11 bases lying between them. This CDR3 reads CASEGPGETQYF. In DNA, the CDR3 is TGTGCCAGCGAAGGACCGGGAGAGACCCAGTACTTC.

This chain links TRBV18 with TRBJ2-4; no clear D. V was shortened by 0 bases and J by 0 bases, with 6 bases between the two germline ends. The CDR3 sequence is 15 residues long. CDR1 is KGHSH, CDR2 LQKENI, per germline. Here the CDR3 reads CASSPPSIAKNIQYF. As DNA, the CDR3 is TGTGCCAGCTCACCACCGTCGATAGCCAAAAACATTCAGTACTTC.

This clone was seen a handful of times. The chain combines TRBV2 with TRBJ2-7, with D unclear. The CDR3 loop spans 12 amino acids. Germline V CDR1 and CDR2: SNHLY, FYNNEI. Trimming took 5 bases from V and 6 from J, leaving 11 bases between them. The CDR3 is CASSTSIREQYF. The CDR3 DNA reads as TGTGCCAGCAGTACCTCCATACGCGAGCAGTACTTC.

This clone was counted only a few times. The chain has TRBV2 and TRBJ1-4; D perhaps matches TRBD1 (5 bases). The CDR3 length is 16 residues. The germline V gene has CDR1 SNHLY and CDR2 FYNNEI. Trimming pared 7 bases from V and 3 bases from J, leaving 18 bases between. The CDR3 loop reads CASKIRRQSSNEKLFF. As DNA, the CDR3 is TGTGCCAGCAAGATCCGCCGACAGTCTTCTAATGAAAAACTGTTTTTT.

This clone has just one count. CDR3 residues: CASTKGGGDEQFF. The DNA for the CDR3 is TGTGCCAGCACCAAGGGGGGAGGAGATGAGCAGTTCTTC. The chain combines TRBV6-6 with TRBJ2-1, with D perhaps being TRBD1 or TRBD2 (6 bases each). V shed 7 bases and J shed 8 bases, with 15 bases lying between them. Germline assignment: CDR1 MNHNY and CDR2 SVGAGI (reference sequence). This CDR3 comprises 13 residues.

This chain links TRBV25-1 with TRBJ1-2; D call uncertain. The CDR3 consists of 11 residues. Trimming shortened V by 1 base and J by 9 bases, and 6 bases separated the two germline ends. Germline CDR1 and CDR2: MGHDK and SYGVNS. Here the CDR3 reads CASSESIRYTF. The CDR3 nucleotides read TGTGCCAGCAGTGAATCGATCCGCTACACCTTC.

Written as DNA, the CDR3 is TGTGCCAGTAGTATGGGAGGGTGGGAAGCTTTCTTT. It encodes CASSMGGWEAFF. This chain uses TRBV19 with TRBJ1-1; no clear D. Germline V gene sequence: CDR1 LNHDA, CDR2 SQIVND (reference sequence). The CDR3 extends over 12 amino acids. Trimming shortened V by 3 bases and J by 8 bases, and 10 bases separated the two germline ends.

This clone has only one observation. The chain employs TRBV30 and TRBJ2-7; 9 bases line up with TRBD1. Germline V gene data show CDR1 as GTSNPN and CDR2 as SVGIG (reference sequence). This CDR3 is built from 13 residues. Trimming cost V 5 bases and J 3 bases; bases outside gene matches: 5. In nucleotides, the CDR3 is TGTGCCTGGGCGGGGGACAGGGTCTACGAGCAGTACTTC. Residues: CAWAGDRVYEQYF. Full variable domain (rest looked up from reference TRBV30 and TRBJ2-7): SQTIHQWPATLVQPVGSPLSLECTVEGTSNPNLYWYRQAAGRGLQLLFYSVGIGQISSEVPQNLSASRPQDRQFILSSKKLLLSDSGFYLCAWAGDRVYEQYFGPGTRLTVT.

This clone has a handful of counts. This rearrangement joins TRBV5-5 to TRBJ2-3, with D unclear. Trimming shortened V by 4 bases and J by 6 bases, and 27 bases separated the two germline ends. This CDR3 has 18 amino acids. Per germline, CDR1 SGHKS and CDR2 YYEKEE (reference sequence). This CDR3 is CASSTSFGGDSNWDTQYF. The DNA of the CDR3 is TGTGCCAGCAGCACAAGCTTTGGCGGAGACTCTAATTGGGATACGCAGTATTTT.

CDR3 amino acids: CASSLESGYNQPQHF. Written as DNA, the CDR3 is TGCGCCAGCAGCTTGGAGTCAGGATACAATCAGCCCCAGCATTTT. J is TRBJ1-5 and V is TRBV5-1; D is unclear. The CDR3 consists of 15 residues. Germline V gives CDR1 SGHRS, CDR2 YFSETQ. V dropped 0 bases and J dropped 3 bases, with 10 bases sitting between them. Supplemented by reference TRBV5-1 and TRBJ1-5, the full variable domain reads KAGVTQTPRYLIKTRGQQVTLSCSPISGHRSVSWYQQTPGQGLQFLFEYFSETQRNKGNFPGRFSGRQFSNSRSEMNVSTLELGDSALYLCASSLESGYNQPQHFGDGTRLSIL.

The chain links TRBV4-2 to TRBJ2-2; 11 bases map to TRBD2. Germline lookup yields CDR1 LGHNA and CDR2 YNFKEQ. The CDR3 consists of 19 residues. Germline trimming cut 1 base from V and 5 bases from J; bases unmatched to any gene: 12. The CDR3 DNA is TGTGCCAGCAGCCAAGGCCAGGGTAGCGGGAGGGGGTGGACCGGGGAGCTGTTTTTT. Amino acids: CASSQGQGSGRGWTGELFF.

This clone was detected only a few times. The V gene is TRBV13, the J gene TRBJ1-1, with no clear D. V was shortened by 2 bases and J by 1 base, with 11 bases between the two germline ends. The germline CDR1 and CDR2 sequences are PRHDT and FYEKMQ (reference sequence). The CDR3 has 15 residues. This CDR3 is CASSLPVRGNTEAFF. The CDR3 DNA sequence: TGTGCCAGCAGCTTACCGGTTAGAGGGAACACTGAAGCTTTCTTT.

This chain uses TRBV30 with TRBJ1-4; D unresolved. CDR3 length: 11 amino acids. The ends were cut back, 4 bases at V and 5 bases at J, with 5 bases in the middle. Germline V lookup: CDR1 GTSNPN, CDR2 SVGIG (reference sequence). CDR3 sequence reads: CAWNRNEKLFF. The CDR3 DNA sequence: TGTGCCTGGAATAGAAATGAAAAACTGTTTTTT. The whole variable domain, remainder taken from reference TRBV30 and TRBJ1-4, is SQTIHQWPATLVQPVGSPLSLECTVEGTSNPNLYWYRQAAGRGLQLLFYSVGIGQISSEVPQNLSASRPQDRQFILSSKKLLLSDSGFYLCAWNRNEKLFFGSGTQLSVL.

The V gene is TRBV29-1, the J gene TRBJ2-7, with 9 bases matching TRBD2. This CDR3 comprises 15 residues. Losses at the gene ends were 5 bases for V and 3 bases for J; bases not matched to a gene: 11. Germline CDR1 SQVTM, CDR2 ANQGSEA. CDR3: CSVRVSGGPDYEQYF. CDR3 nucleotide sequence: TGCAGCGTTCGGGTTAGCGGGGGACCAGACTACGAGCAGTACTTC.

The V call is TRBV14, the J call TRBJ2-7; 8 bases line up with TRBD2. The CDR3 contains 16 residues. The J segment lost 5 bases and the V segment lost 0 bases, leaving 9 bases of the junction unmatched. Germline values: CDR1 SGHDN, CDR2 FVKESK. The CDR3 nucleotides are TGTGCCAGCAGCCAAGATCAACTGCGGGGGGCACACGAGCAGTACTTC. Its protein is CASSQDQLRGAHEQYF. The variable domain in full, with the rest retrieved from reference TRBV14 and TRBJ2-7, is EAGVTQFPSHSVIEKGQTVTLRCDPISGHDNLYWYRRVMGKEIKFLLHFVKESKQDESGMPNNRFLAERTGGTYSTLKVQPAELEDSGVYFCASSQDQLRGAHEQYFGPGTRLTVT.

The chain joins TRBV5-1 to TRBJ2-5; 7 bases fit TRBD1. With V trimmed by 4 bases and J by 4 bases, 1 base remained unmatched. CDR1 and CDR2 (germline): SGHRS, YFSETQ. This CDR3 region has 12 residues. The CDR3 sequence: CASSPGGETQYF. CDR3 coding DNA: TGCGCCAGCAGCCCAGGGGGAGAGACCCAGTACTTC. Filled out from reference TRBV5-1 and TRBJ2-5, the complete variable domain reads KAGVTQTPRYLIKTRGQQVTLSCSPISGHRSVSWYQQTPGQGLQFLFEYFSETQRNKGNFPGRFSGRQFSNSRSEMNVSTLELGDSALYLCASSPGGETQYFGPGTRLLVL.

As concerns this clone: This specimen includes other DNA sequences encoding the same CDR3. The chain uses TRBV29-1 and TRBJ2-6; D uncertain. Trimming removed 6 bases at V and 0 bases at J, with 3 bases between. The CDR3 loop spans 12 amino acids. Germline assignment: CDR1 SQVTM and CDR2 ANQGSEA. Written as DNA, the CDR3 is TGCAGCGTCGTCTCTGGGGCCAACGTCCTGACTTTC. The encoded protein is CSVVSGANVLTF.

J is TRBJ2-7 and V is TRBV11-2, with 7 bases lining up with TRBD1. Germline V CDR1 and CDR2: SGHAT, FQNNGV. Unmatched junction bases numbered 6, after V lost 4 bases and J lost 0 bases. The CDR3 loop spans 15 amino acids. This CDR3 is CASSSQQGISYEQYF. CDR3 DNA sequence: TGTGCCAGCAGCTCACAACAGGGGATCTCCTACGAGCAGTACTTC.

This clone was seen only once. The V call is TRBV15, the J call TRBJ2-5; D might be TRBD2 (5 bases). Trimming removed 1 base from V and 3 bases from J, with 9 bases in between. Germline loops: CDR1 LNHNV, CDR2 YYDKDF (reference sequence). This CDR3 has 14 residues. The CDR3 loop reads CATSRGEGEETQYF. In nucleotides, the CDR3 is TGTGCCACCAGCAGAGGTGAGGGAGAAGAGACCCAGTACTTC.

The V and J genes are TRBV15 and TRBJ1-4, with D hard to call. Germline CDR1 LNHNV, CDR2 YYDKDF (reference sequence). V dropped 2 bases and J dropped 7 bases, with 5 bases sitting between them. The CDR3 length is 12 residues. As DNA, the CDR3 is TGTGCCACCAGCAGAAGGGTTGAAAAACTGTTTTTT. Its protein is CATSRRVEKLFF.